One sample yielded the 10 T cell receptor beta chains listed below, sequenced in a study of CD8 T cells in Susac syndrome. RNA, at about 0.5 to 1 ug, was reverse transcribed with random hexamers. TCRdb analysed the immunoSEQ multiplex PCR reads with MiXCR anew, one entry per CDR3 protein. Of tens of thousands of distinct CDR3 sequences in the sample, just under 95% were seen once. Specimen: CD4+ T cells from PBMCs. These receptors came from a human donor with Susac syndrome.

J is TRBJ2-5 and V is TRBV3-1; possible D gene TRBD1, 6 bases. CDR3 size: 15 residues. V was clipped by 0 bases and J by 4 bases, with 12 bases between them. Germline CDR1 and CDR2: LGHDT and YNNKEL (reference sequence). CDR3 residues: CASSQEQGPSETQYF. Here the CDR3 DNA reads TGTGCCAGCAGCCAAGAACAGGGCCCCTCAGAGACCCAGTACTTC.

V is TRBV6-1 and J is TRBJ2-1; no definite D call. V lost 2 bases to trimming and J lost 7 bases, with 6 bases between them. This CDR3 contains 12 residues. Germline V CDR1 and CDR2: MNHNS, SASEGT. The CDR3 region is CASSESRNEQFF. The CDR3 DNA reads TGTGCCAGCAGTGAATCTCGTAATGAGCAGTTCTTC.

This clonotype was detected only once. J is TRBJ1-3 and V is TRBV30; the D is unclear. Germline assignment: CDR1 GTSNPN and CDR2 SVGIG (reference sequence). This CDR3 has 12 residues. The V gene lost 4 bases and the J gene lost 2 bases, with 6 bases spanning the gap. CDR3 region: CAWKKAGNTIYF. The CDR3 DNA sequence: TGTGCCTGGAAAAAGGCTGGAAACACCATATATTTT.

V gene TRBV3-1 combines with J gene TRBJ1-2; weak D call: TRBD1 (6 bases). This CDR3 is built from 16 residues. CDR1 is LGHDT, CDR2 YNNKEL, per germline (reference sequence). The V and J ends lost 4 bases and 5 bases respectively, with 20 bases between them. CDR3 amino acids: CASSPPDRPGLYGYTF. The CDR3 DNA is TGTGCCAGCAGCCCACCTGACAGGCCGGGACTTTATGGCTACACCTTC.

This clonotype was observed a single time. V usage is TRBV20-1 and J usage is TRBJ1-1; 9 bases fit TRBD1. Germline-derived CDR1 and CDR2 are DFQATT and SNEGSKA (reference sequence). This CDR3 spans 14 amino acids. With 4 bases clipped from V and 5 bases from J, the junction kept 8 bases outside the gene matches. The CDR3 region is CSATKMTGGTEAFF. DNA of the CDR3: TGCAGTGCTACCAAGATGACAGGGGGGACTGAAGCTTTCTTT.

The CDR3 reads CASGSVGGKSNQPQHF. In nucleotides, the CDR3 is TGTGCCAGTGGGTCGGTAGGGGGAAAGAGCAATCAGCCCCAGCATTTT. This chain joins TRBV21-1 and TRBJ1-5; TRBD1 reflects the table's D call only, with no check against the DNA. TRBV21-1 is annotated as a pseudogene. The CDR3 loop spans 16 amino acids.

The CDR3 loop reads CASSLGIGADEQYF. Here the CDR3 DNA reads TGTGCCAGCAGCTTAGGAATTGGCGCAGACGAGCAGTACTTC. This chain joins TRBV7-9 and TRBJ2-7; D is uncertain. Trimming removed 1 base at V and 5 bases at J, with 12 bases between. Germline assignment: CDR1 SEHNR and CDR2 FQNEAQ (reference sequence). The length of the CDR3 is 14 residues.

In this sample, this clonotype turned up once. This rearrangement joins TRBV9 to TRBJ2-2; perhaps TRBD1 as D (6 bases). Trimming left V 7 bases short and J 4 bases short, with 17 bases between. The CDR3 length is 15 residues. From germline, CDR1 is SGDLS and CDR2 YYNGEE. The CDR3 DNA reads as TGTGCCAGCCGCCCTGGGCAGGGGACCACCGGGGAGCTGTTTTTT. Translating gives CASRPGQGTTGELFF. The full variable domain, its missing parts supplied by reference TRBV9 and TRBJ2-2, is DSGVTQTPKHLITATGQRVTLRCSPRSGDLSVYWYQQSLDQGLQFLIQYYNGEERAKGNILERFSAQQFPDLHSELNLSSLELGDSALYFCASRPGQGTTGELFFGEGSRLTVL.

This clonotype has a single count. CDR3 coding DNA: TGTGCCAGCAGCCAAAGAACACAAGGGGGTGAGCAGTTCTTC. Translation: CASSQRTQGGEQFF. The chain employs TRBV3-1 and TRBJ2-1; D perhaps matches TRBD1 (6 bases). Germline lookup yields CDR1 LGHDT and CDR2 YNNKEL (reference sequence). This CDR3 spans 14 amino acids. V dropped 2 bases and J dropped 9 bases, with 14 bases sitting between them.

The V and J genes are TRBV4-3 and TRBJ2-1; 7 bases line up with TRBD1. V dropped 5 bases and J dropped 8; count of bases not matched to a gene: 9. The CDR3 is 14 residues long. From germline, CDR1 is LGHNA and CDR2 YSLEER. In nucleotides, the CDR3 is TGCGCCAGCAGCGGTCGACAGGGTGGCGATGAGCAGTTCTTC. This translates into CASSGRQGGDEQFF.